This T cell receptor beta chain originates from a study of blood T cell repertoires in COVID-19. CDR1 and CDR2 (germline): KGHDR, SFDVKD. The CDR3 loop spans 17 amino acids. Losses at the gene ends were 1 base for V and 0 bases for J; bases not matched to a gene: 5. Using immunoSEQ multiplex PCR, the repertoire was profiled, and TCRdb retains in-frame clones only, with some absent. Among about 300,000 clones listed, 88% were seen once. The sequenced material came from peripheral blood. J is TRBJ1-3 and V is TRBV24-1; 7 bases are shared with TRBD1. The sequence was obtained from a young woman who had recovered from COVID-19. This CDR3 reads CATSDFPGTDSGNTIYF. Here the CDR3 DNA reads TGTGCCACCAGTGATTTCCCCGGGACAGACTCTGGAAACACCATATATTTT.